This T cell receptor beta chain was found in a study of T cells after yellow fever vaccination. The study, taken as a whole, reports: Clonotypes appearing in both CD4 and CD8 compartments existed, and their share was small. The presence of abundant clonotypes contaminating from the bulk population was possible in FACS-sorted repertoires. Post-booster reappearance was seen for most primary-vaccination clones (nearly 97% CD4, about 90% CD8).

With respect to this clonotype: What it recognizes is unknown.

It was through 5'RACE template switching that TCR cDNA was made, with a universal primer site and UMIs added. TCRdb recomputed calls from the 5' RACE reads with MiXCR, one row per CDR3 protein. The sample holds 400,000 to 450,000 distinct CDR3 sequences; around a sixth are singletons and the top ten take roughly a sixth. The clonotype was recovered from a man aged 18-30 years who received the YFV17D yellow fever vaccine. The material was PBMCs, obtained before the yellow fever booster vaccination.

This CDR3 reads CASSLDWGPVETQYF. CDR3 DNA sequence: TGTGCCAGCAGCTTAGACTGGGGGCCGGTAGAGACCCAGTACTTC. V gene TRBV7-2 combines with J gene TRBJ2-5; a possible D gene is TRBD1 (6 bases). V shed 1 base and J shed 4 bases, with 13 bases lying between them. The CDR3 consists of 15 residues. Germline V gene sequence: CDR1 SGHTA, CDR2 FQGNSA.